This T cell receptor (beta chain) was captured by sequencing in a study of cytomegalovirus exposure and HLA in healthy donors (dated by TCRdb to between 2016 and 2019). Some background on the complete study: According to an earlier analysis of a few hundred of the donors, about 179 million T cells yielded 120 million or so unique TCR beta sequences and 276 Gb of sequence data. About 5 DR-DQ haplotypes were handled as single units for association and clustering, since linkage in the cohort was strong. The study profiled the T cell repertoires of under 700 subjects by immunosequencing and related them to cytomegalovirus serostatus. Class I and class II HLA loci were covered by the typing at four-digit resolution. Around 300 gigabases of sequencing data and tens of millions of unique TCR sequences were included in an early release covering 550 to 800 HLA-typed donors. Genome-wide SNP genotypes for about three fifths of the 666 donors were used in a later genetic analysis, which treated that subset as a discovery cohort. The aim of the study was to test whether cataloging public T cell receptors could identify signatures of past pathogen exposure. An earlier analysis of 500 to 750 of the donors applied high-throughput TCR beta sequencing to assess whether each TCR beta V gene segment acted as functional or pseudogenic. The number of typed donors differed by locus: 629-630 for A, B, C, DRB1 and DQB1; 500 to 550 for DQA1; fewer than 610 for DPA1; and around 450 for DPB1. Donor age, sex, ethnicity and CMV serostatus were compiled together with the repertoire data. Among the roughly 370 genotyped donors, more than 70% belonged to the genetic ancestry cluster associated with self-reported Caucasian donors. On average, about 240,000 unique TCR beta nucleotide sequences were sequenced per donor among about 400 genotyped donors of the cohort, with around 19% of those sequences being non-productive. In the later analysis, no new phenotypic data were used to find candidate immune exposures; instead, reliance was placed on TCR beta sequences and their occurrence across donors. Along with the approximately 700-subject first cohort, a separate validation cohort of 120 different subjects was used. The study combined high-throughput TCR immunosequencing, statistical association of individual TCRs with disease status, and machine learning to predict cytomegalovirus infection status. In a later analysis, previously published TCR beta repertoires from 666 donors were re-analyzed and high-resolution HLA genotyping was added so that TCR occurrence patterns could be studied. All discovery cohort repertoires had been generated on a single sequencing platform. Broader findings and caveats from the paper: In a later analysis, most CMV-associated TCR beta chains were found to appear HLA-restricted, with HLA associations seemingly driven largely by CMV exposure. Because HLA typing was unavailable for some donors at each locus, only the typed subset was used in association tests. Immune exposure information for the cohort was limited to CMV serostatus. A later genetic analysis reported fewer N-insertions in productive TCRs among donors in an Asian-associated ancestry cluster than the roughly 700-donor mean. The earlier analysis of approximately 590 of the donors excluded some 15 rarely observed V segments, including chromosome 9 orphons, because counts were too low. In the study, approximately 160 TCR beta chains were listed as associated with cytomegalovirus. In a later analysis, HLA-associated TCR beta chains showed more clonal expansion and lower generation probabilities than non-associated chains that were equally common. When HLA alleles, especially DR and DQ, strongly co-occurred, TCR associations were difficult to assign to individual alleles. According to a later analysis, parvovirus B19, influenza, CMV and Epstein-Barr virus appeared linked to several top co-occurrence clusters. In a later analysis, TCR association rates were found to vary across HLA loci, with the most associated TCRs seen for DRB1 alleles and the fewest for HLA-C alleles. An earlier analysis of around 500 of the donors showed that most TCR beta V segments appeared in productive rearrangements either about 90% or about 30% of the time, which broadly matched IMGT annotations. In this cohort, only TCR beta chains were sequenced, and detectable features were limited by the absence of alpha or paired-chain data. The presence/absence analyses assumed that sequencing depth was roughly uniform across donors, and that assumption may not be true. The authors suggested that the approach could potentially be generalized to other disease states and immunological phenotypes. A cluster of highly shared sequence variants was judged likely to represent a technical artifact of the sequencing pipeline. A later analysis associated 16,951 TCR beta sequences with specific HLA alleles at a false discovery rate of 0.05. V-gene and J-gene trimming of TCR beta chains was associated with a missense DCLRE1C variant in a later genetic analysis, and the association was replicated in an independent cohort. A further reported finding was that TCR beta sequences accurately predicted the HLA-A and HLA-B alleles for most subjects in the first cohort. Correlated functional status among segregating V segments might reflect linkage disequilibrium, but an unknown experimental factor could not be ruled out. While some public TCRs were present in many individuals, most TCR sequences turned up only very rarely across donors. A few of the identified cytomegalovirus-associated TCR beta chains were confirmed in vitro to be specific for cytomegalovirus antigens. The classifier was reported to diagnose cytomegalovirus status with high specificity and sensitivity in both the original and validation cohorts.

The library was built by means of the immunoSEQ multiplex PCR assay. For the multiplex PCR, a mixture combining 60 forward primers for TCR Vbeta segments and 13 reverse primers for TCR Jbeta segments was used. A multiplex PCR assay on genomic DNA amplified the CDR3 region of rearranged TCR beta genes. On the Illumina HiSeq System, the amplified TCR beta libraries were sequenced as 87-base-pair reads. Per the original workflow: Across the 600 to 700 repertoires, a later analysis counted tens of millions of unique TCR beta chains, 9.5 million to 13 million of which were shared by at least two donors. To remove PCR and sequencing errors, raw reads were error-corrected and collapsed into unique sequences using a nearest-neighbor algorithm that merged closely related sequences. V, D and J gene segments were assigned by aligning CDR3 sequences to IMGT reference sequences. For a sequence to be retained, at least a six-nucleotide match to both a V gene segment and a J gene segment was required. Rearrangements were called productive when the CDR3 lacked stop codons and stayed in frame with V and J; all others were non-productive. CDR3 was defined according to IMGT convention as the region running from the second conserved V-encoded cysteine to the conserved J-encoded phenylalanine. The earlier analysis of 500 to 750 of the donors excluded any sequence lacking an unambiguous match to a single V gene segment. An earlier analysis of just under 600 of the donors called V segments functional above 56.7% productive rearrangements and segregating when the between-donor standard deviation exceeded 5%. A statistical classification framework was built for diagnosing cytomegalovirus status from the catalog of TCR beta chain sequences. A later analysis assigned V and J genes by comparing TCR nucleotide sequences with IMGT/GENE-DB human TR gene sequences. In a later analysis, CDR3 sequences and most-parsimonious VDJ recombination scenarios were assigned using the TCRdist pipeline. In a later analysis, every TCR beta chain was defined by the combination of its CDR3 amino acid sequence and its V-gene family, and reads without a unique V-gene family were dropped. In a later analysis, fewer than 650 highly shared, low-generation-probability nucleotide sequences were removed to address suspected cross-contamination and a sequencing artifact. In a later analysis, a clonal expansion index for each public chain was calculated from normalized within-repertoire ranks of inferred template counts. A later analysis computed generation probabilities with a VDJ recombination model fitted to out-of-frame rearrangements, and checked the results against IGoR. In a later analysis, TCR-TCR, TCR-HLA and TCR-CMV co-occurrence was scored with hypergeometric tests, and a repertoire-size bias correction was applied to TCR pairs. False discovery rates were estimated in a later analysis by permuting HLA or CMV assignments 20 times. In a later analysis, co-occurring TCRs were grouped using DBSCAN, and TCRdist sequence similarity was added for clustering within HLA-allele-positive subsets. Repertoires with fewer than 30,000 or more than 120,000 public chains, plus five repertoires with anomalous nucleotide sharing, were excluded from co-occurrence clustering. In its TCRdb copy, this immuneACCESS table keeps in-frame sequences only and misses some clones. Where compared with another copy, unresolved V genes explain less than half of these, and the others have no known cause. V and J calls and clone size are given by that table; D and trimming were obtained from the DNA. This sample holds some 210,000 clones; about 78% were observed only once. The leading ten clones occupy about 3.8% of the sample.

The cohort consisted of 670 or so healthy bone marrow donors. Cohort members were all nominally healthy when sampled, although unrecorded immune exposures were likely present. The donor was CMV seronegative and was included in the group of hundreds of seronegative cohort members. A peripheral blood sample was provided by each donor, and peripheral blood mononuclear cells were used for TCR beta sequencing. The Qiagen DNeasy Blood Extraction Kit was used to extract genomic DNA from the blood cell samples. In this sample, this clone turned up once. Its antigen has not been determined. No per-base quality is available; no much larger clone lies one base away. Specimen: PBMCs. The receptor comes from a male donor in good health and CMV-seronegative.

The CDR3 here reads CASSLGAGPDTQYF. The DNA is as follows: TGCGCCAGCAGCTTGGGAGCGGGGCCAGATACGCAGTATTTT. This sequence uses TRBV5-1 and TRBJ2-3, with 7 middle bases fitting TRBD2. The CDR3 sequence holds 14 residues, the cysteine and phenylalanine included. Kept here is only the CDR3 DNA, which spans 42 bases and is read in frame from base 1. V is trimmed back by 0 bases and J by 4 bases, and the junction contains 2 bases that no gene match accounts for. In the germline V gene, CDR1 corresponds to SGHRS and CDR2 to YFSETQ.